What follows is one T cell receptor beta chain and its context. Its antigen is not known. This CDR3 has 14 residues. Germline V gives CDR1 MNHEY, CDR2 SMNVEV (reference sequence). V was clipped by 2 bases and J by 6 bases, with 11 bases between them. The sample belongs to a study of cytomegalovirus exposure and HLA in healthy donors. A multiplex PCR was run with 60 Vbeta primers and 13 Jbeta primers. Assay: immunoSEQ multiplex PCR; the TCRdb copy retains only in-frame clones and omits some. The table lists around 130,000 clones, approximately 80% of them singletons. Notes on the study in general: There were a few CMV-associated chains whose specificity for CMV antigens was confirmed in vitro. Reportedly, fewer N-insertions than the approximately 700-donor mean appeared in an Asian-associated ancestry cluster in a later analysis.

The chain combines TRBV27 with TRBJ1-5, with D tentatively TRBD1 (6 bases). This clonotype was sampled from a woman aged 40 to 49 in good health and CMV-seropositive. Material: PBMCs. CDR3 region: CASSLNREGQPQHF. Here the CDR3 DNA reads TGTGCCAGCAGTTTAAACAGGGAGGGTCAGCCCCAGCATTTT.